Sequencing of this T cell receptor beta chain was carried out in a study of blood T cell repertoires in COVID-19. Study summary: Acute-phase and convalescent COVID-19 samples originated in the United States, Italy and Spain. T cells, B-cell-depleted T cells, or PBMCs supplied cDNA or gDNA.

There are 15 residues in the CDR3. CDR1 and CDR2 (germline): SGHNT, YYREEE (reference sequence). J was trimmed by 1 base and V by 3 bases; bases with no gene match: 2. Seattle patient enrollment occurred during active infection, with longitudinal follow-up thereafter. Profiling relied on immunoSEQ multiplex PCR, and the TCRdb table lists in-frame clones only, not all of them. Among 300,000 to 350,000 clones listed, about 87% were seen once. Sequenced input: peripheral blood. The V call is TRBV5-4, the J call TRBJ2-3, with 10 bases identical to TRBD1. The sequence derives from a man aged 25 to 40 with COVID-19, enrolled during active disease. The CDR3 protein is CASSSGTGGTDTQYF. CDR3 in DNA: TGTGCCAGCAGCTCCGGGACAGGGGGCACAGATACGCAGTATTTT.